A selection of T cell receptor beta chains follows, all from one sample in a study of somatic mutations in cytotoxic T cells in rheumatoid arthritis. The protocol was immunoSEQ multiplex PCR, while the TCRdb copy is restricted to in-frame clones and leaves out a portion. The data hold about 3,800 clones, with about 70% observed a single time. Sequenced input: CD8+ T cells sorted from blood. These receptors all stem from an adult with rheumatoid arthritis. Each CDR3 is given with its conserved first and last residue. A D gene is named only where the DNA matches it firmly. The size entry is marked missing in some rows and otherwise reads once, few, many or a size class.

.,TRBJ1-4,TRBV10-2,.,TGCGCCAGCAGTGAATGGGCAGGGCTTAATGAAAAACTGTTTTTT,CASSEWAGLNEKLFF
.,TRBJ2-5,TRBV15,.,TGTGCCACCAGCAGGGACAGCCCGCAAGAGACCCAGTACTTC,CATSRDSPQETQYF
TRBD1,TRBJ1-1,TRBV19,.,TGTGCCAGTAGTCGGACAGGGCCCACTGAAGCTTTCTTT,CASSRTGPTEAFF
TRBD1,TRBJ2-2,TRBV10-3,.,TGTGCCATCAGTGAGTCACGGACAGGGGGAACCGGGGAGCTGTTTTTT,CAISESRTGGTGELFF
.,TRBJ1-2,TRBV5-6,.,TGTGCCAGCAGCTTGGGGGGGGCCCCCTCCTATGGCTACACCTTC,CASSLGGAPSYGYTF
.,TRBJ2-1,TRBV11-2,.,TGTGCCAGCAGCTTAGATGGGGGCGCTTTACCCTACAATGAGCAGTTCTTC,CASSLDGGALPYNEQFF
.,TRBJ1-1,TRBV13,.,TGTGCCAGCAGCTTAGGCGTGGGGTTGGGGACTGAAGCTTTCTTT,CASSLGVGLGTEAFF
TRBD2,TRBJ2-1,TRBV11-2,.,TGTGCCAGCAGCTTAGAGACGGGAGGTGAGCAGTTCTTC,CASSLETGGEQFF
TRBD2,TRBJ2-3,TRBV10-3,.,TGTGCCATCATGAGTCTAGCGGGGGGGAGTAGCACAGATACGCAGTATTTT,CAIMSLAGGSSTDTQYF
.,TRBJ2-7,TRBV7-3,.,TGTGCCAGCAGCTTAAGTCCGGGCGGGTCCTACGAGCAGTACTTC,CASSLSPGGSYEQYF
TRBD1,TRBJ1-4,TRBV7-6,.,TGTGCCAGCAGCTTAGTCCCGGACAGGATCGTTCCCTTACCTGATGAAAAACTGTTTTTT,CASSLVPDRIVPLPDEKLFF
.,TRBJ1-2,TRBV6-1,.,TGTGCCATTAGGGACTGGGAGAACTATGGCTACACCTTC,CAIRDWENYGYTF
.,TRBJ2-4,TRBV25-1,.,TGTGCCAGCAGTGCCCCCACGGGCAACATTCAGTACTTC,CASSAPTGNIQYF
TRBD1,TRBJ1-2,TRBV5-8,.,TGTGCCAGCAGCTTGGAGGGGGCCTGGAGGGGCTACACCTTC,CASSLEGAWRGYTF
.,TRBJ2-5,TRBV7-6,.,TGTGCCAGCAGCTTAGGTGGGGTTAGGGTGACAGAGACCCAGTACTTC,CASSLGGVRVTETQYF
.,TRBJ1-1,TRBV28,.,TGTGCCAGCAGTCCCCTCGGGCTGACAAACACTGAAGCTTTCTTT,CASSPLGLTNTEAFF
TRBD1,TRBJ2-7,TRBV19,.,TGTGCCAGTAGTCCCGACAGGGAATACAACAACGAGCAGTACTTC,CASSPDREYNNEQYF
TRBD2,TRBJ2-7,TRBV7-9,.,TGTGCCAGCAGCCCCGGGACTAGCGGGACCCTCTCCTACGAGCAGTACTTC,CASSPGTSGTLSYEQYF
TRBD1,TRBJ2-7,TRBV18,.,TGTGCCAGCTCACCTGACAGGGCCCCTTCCTACGAGCAGTACTTC,CASSPDRAPSYEQYF
.,TRBJ1-1,TRBV27,.,TGTGCCAGCAACTCGTGGGGGGGACGGGACACTGAAGCTTTCTTT,CASNSWGGRDTEAFF
.,TRBJ1-1,TRBV5-1,.,TGCGCCAGCAGCTTGGATGGGGGGGGCCTCGGAAGGGCTTTCTTT,CASSLDGGGLGRAFF
.,TRBJ2-7,TRBV6-5,.,TGTGCCAGCAGTTATGGGGAGTCCTACGAGCAGTACTTC,CASSYGESYEQYF
TRBD2,TRBJ2-1,TRBV6-6,.,TGTGCCAGCAGTAAGCGGGGGGAGGACAATGAGCAGTTCTTC,CASSKRGEDNEQFF
TRBD1,TRBJ1-4,TRBV7-9,few,TGTGCCAGCAGGCTGGAAGGGACAGGGGAAAAACTGTTTTTT,CASRLEGTGEKLFF
.,TRBJ1-1,TRBV20-1,.,TGCGGCCTTAGGGTGCCTGAAGCTTTCTTT,CGLRVPEAFF
.,TRBJ2-3,TRBV28,.,TGTGCCAGCAGTCCCGCCCCCCGGGGGCCTAGCACAGATACGCAGTATTTT,CASSPAPRGPSTDTQYF